The clone carrying this T cell receptor (beta chain) occurred many times. Time point indicated: pre-sensitization, week 0. The treatment: therapeutic diphenylcyclopropenone sensitization with weekly scalp DPC. This sample stems from a study of human T cells and chemical hapten exposure. Germline V gene data show CDR1 as MNHEY and CDR2 as SVGEGT. CDR3 length: 14 residues. V was pared by 0 bases and J by 9 bases, with 12 bases between. As the library was built, unique molecular identifiers were attached to individual cDNA molecules. From the RACE reads, TCRdb called clonotypes with MiXCR, one entry per CDR3 protein. The table lists about 260,000 distinct CDR3 sequences, 8.6% of them singletons, with 2% to 3% in the top ten.

The V and J genes are TRBV6-2 or TRBV6-3 and TRBJ2-1; D unresolved. Sequenced here: whole blood, sampled in connection with sensitization to the hapten diphenylcyclopropenone (DPC). The source is a woman in her 40s with alopecia areata. Some clones in this sample may be carry-over from other donors' samples. The CDR3 region has the DNA TGTGCCAGCAGTTACTCCCCGGAAGTTGCTGAGCAGTTCTTC. Residues: CASSYSPEVAEQFF.